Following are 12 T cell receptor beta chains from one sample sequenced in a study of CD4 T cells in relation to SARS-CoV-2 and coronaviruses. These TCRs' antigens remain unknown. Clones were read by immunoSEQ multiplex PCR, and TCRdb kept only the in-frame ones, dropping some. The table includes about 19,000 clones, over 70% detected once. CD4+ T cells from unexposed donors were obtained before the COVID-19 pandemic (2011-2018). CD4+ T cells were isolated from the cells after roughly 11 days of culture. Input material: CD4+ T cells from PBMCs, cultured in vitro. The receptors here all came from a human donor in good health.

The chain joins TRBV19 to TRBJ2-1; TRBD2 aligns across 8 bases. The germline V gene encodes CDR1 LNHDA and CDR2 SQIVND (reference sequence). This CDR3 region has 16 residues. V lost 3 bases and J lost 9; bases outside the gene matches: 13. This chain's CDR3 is CASSILAGGSRGEQFF. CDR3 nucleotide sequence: TGTGCCAGTAGTATTCTCGCGGGGGGCTCCAGGGGTGAGCAGTTCTTC. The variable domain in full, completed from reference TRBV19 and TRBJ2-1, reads DGGITQSPKYLFRKEGQNVTLSCEQNLNHDAMYWYRQDPGQGLRLIYYSQIVNDFQKGDIAEGYSVSREKKESFPLTVTSAQKNPTAFYLCASSILAGGSRGEQFFGPGTRLTVL.

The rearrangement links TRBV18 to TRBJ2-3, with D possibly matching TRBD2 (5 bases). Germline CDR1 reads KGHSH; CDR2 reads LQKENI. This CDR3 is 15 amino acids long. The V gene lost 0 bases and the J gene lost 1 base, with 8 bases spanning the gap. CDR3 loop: CASSPPVSGTDTQYF. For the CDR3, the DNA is TGTGCCAGCTCACCACCGGTTAGCGGCACAGATACGCAGTATTTT.

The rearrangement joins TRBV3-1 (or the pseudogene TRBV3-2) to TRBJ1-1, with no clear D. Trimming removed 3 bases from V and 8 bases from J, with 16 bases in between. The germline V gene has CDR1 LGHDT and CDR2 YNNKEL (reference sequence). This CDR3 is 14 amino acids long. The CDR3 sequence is CASSHAGRNFEAFF. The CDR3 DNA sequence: TGTGCCAGCAGCCATGCGGGCCGAAATTTCGAAGCTTTCTTT.

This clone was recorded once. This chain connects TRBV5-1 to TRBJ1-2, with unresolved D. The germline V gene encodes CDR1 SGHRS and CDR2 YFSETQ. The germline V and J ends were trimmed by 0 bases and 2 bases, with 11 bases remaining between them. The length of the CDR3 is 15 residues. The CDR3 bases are TGCGCCAGCAGCTTGGACGTAAGCAGGAACTATGGCTACACCTTC. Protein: CASSLDVSRNYGYTF.

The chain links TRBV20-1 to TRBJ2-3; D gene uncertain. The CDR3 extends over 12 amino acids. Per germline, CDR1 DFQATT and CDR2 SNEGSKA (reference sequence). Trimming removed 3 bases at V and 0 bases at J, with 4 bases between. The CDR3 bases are TGCAGTGCTAGTTTGAGCACAGATACGCAGTATTTT. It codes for CSASLSTDTQYF.

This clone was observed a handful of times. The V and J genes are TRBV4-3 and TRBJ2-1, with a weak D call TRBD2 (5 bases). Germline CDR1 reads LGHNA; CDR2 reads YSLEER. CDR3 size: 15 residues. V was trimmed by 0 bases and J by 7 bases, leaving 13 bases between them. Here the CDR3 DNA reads TGCGCCAGCAGCCAAGAGCTAGCCCAGAGGAATGAGCAGTTCTTC. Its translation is CASSQELAQRNEQFF.

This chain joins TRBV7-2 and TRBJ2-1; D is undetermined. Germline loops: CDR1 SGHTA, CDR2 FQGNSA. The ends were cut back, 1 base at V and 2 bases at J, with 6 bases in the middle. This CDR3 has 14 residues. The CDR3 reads CASSLVLAYNEQFF. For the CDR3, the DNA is TGTGCCAGCAGCTTAGTCCTAGCCTACAATGAGCAGTTCTTC.

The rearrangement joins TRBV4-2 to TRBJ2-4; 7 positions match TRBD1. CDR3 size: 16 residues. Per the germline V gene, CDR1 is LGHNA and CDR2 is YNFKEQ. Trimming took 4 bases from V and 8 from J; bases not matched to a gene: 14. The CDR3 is CASSPRTGTDADIQYF. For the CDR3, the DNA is TGTGCCAGCAGCCCACGAACCGGGACAGACGCGGACATTCAGTACTTC.

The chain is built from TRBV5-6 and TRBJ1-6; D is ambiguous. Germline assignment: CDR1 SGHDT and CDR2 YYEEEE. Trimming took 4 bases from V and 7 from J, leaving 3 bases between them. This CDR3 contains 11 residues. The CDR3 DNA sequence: TGTGCCAGCAGCCGGAATTCACCCCTCCACTTT. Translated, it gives CASSRNSPLHF.

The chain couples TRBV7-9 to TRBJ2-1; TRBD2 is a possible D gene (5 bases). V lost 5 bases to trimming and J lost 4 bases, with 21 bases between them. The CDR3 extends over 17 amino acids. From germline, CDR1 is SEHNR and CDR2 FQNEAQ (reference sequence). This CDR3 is CASSHKPGGAVYNEQFF. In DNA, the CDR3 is TGTGCCAGCAGCCATAAACCGGGTGGAGCGGTATACAATGAGCAGTTCTTC.

This CDR3 reads CASSPGQGMVAFF. CDR3 sequence (DNA): TGTGCCAGCAGCCCGGGACAGGGTATGGTGGCTTTCTTT. The genes are TRBV7-8 and TRBJ1-1, with TRBD1 matching over 9 bases. Germline lookup yields CDR1 SGHVS and CDR2 FQNEAQ. V was clipped by 5 bases and J by 11 bases; unmatched bases: 9. The CDR3 covers 13 residues.

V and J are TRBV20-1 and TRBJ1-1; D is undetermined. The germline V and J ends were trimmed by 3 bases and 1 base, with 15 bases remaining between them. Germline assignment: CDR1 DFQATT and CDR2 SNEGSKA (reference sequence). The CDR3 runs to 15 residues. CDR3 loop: CSASYSTYANTEAFF. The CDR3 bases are TGCAGTGCTAGTTACTCGACATATGCGAACACTGAAGCTTTCTTT.